These 18 T cell receptor beta chains came from one sample sequenced in a study of T cell responses to AZD1222 COVID-19 vaccine (dated by TCRdb to 2020 to 2022). The sample's time point, from its label and the paper: about 28 days (+/-7) after the second vaccine dose. Library method: the immunoSEQ multiplex PCR assay. The clones in this table, taken by TCRdb from immuneACCESS, are in-frame only. Not every clone is retained; where verified, under half of the shortfall comes from an unresolved V gene, and the cause of the rest is unknown. The sample profile shows roughly 180,000 clones; approximately 89% of them were found once. The ten most abundant clones make up 3.4% of the sample. Sample: peripheral blood, taken 28 days after the second AZD1222 dose. The receptors here all came from an adult who received the AZD1222 COVID-19 vaccine.

The genes are TRBV30 and TRBJ1-5; TRBD1 agrees at 8 bases. The V segment lost 2 bases and the J segment 4 bases; nucleotides outside the gene matches: 1. Per the germline V gene, CDR1 is GTSNPN and CDR2 is SVGIG (reference sequence). The CDR3 covers 13 residues. CDR3 in amino acids: CAWSHRGNQPQHF. CDR3 bases: TGTGCCTGGAGTCACAGGGGGAATCAGCCCCAGCATTTT.

The rearrangement links TRBV11-3 to TRBJ2-7; D remains unclear. The CDR3 covers 12 residues. The germline V gene has CDR1 SGHNT and CDR2 YENEEA. V lost 5 bases, J lost 5 bases, and 10 bases lay in between. The CDR3 spells CASSGRSDEQYF. The CDR3 bases are TGTGCCAGCAGCGGTAGAAGCGACGAGCAGTACTTC.

The chain links TRBV6-5 to TRBJ2-7, with 7 bases fitting TRBD2. Looked up from germline, CDR1 is MNHEY and CDR2 is SVGAGI. The V gene end was trimmed by 5 bases and the J gene end by 3 bases; junction bases not matched to a gene: 4. This CDR3 is built from 13 residues. CDR3 residues: CASSPSGGYEQYF. For the CDR3, the DNA is TGTGCCAGCAGTCCCTCGGGGGGCTACGAGCAGTACTTC.

The chain uses TRBV6-6 and TRBJ1-5; D gene uncertain. The CDR3 is made up of 14 amino acids. V was trimmed by 6 bases and J by 3 bases, leaving 12 bases between them. CDR1 and CDR2 (germline): MNHNY, SVGAGI (reference sequence). DNA of the CDR3: TGTGCCAGCAGACCCCGGGGTACCAATCAGCCCCAGCATTTT. It translates to CASRPRGTNQPQHF.

The chain combines TRBV27 with TRBJ2-1; 8 positions match TRBD2. Trimming removed 8 bases from V and 8 bases from J; junction bases left unmatched: 17. Germline V gene sequence: CDR1 MNHEY, CDR2 SMNVEV (reference sequence). This CDR3 is built from 16 residues. The CDR3 sequence is CASGGVAGGGGYEQFF. CDR3 DNA: TGTGCCAGCGGTGGGGTGGCGGGAGGAGGGGGTTATGAGCAGTTCTTC.

This rearrangement joins TRBV28 to TRBJ1-5; D is unresolved. Germline CDR1 reads MDHEN; CDR2 reads SYDVKM. Trimming shortened V by 2 bases and J by 0 bases, and 17 bases separated the two germline ends. This CDR3 spans 18 amino acids. Here the CDR3 reads CASSLPYRRTVSNQPQHF. As DNA, the CDR3 is TGTGCCAGCAGTTTACCGTACCGCCGGACGGTTAGCAATCAGCCCCAGCATTTT.

V usage is TRBV6-5 and J usage is TRBJ2-1; no firm D call. CDR1 and CDR2 (germline): MNHEY, SVGAGI. V lost 9 bases to trimming and J lost 8 bases, with 20 bases between them. CDR3 length: 14 amino acids. The CDR3 DNA sequence: TGTGCCAGAATCTATTGGAGCCTTACGGATGAGCAGTTCTTC. It translates to CARIYWSLTDEQFF.

The chain has TRBV7-3 and TRBJ2-3; D is unclear. Germline V gene sequence: CDR1 SGHTA, CDR2 FQGTGA. This CDR3 comprises 16 residues. Trimming took 1 base from V and 1 from J, leaving 12 bases between them. This CDR3 reads CASSLNAVRGTDTQYF. The DNA of the CDR3 is TGTGCCAGCAGCTTAAATGCGGTCCGGGGCACAGATACGCAGTATTTT.

The chain has TRBV11-2 and TRBJ2-7; no firm D call. The germline V gene encodes CDR1 SGHAT and CDR2 FQNNGV. This CDR3 has 15 residues. Trimming shortened V by 3 bases and J by 6 bases, and 18 bases separated the two germline ends. The CDR3 DNA reads as TGTGCCAGCAGCTTGGGGTCCTCAACGGTCGGCGAGCAGTACTTC. This sequence encodes CASSLGSSTVGEQYF.

The chain employs TRBV5-5 and TRBJ2-7, with a tentative D call TRBD2 (5 bases). Germline assignment: CDR1 SGHKS and CDR2 YYEKEE (reference sequence). The germline V and J ends were trimmed by 6 bases and 1 base, with 14 bases remaining between them. This CDR3 region has 14 residues. CDR3 in amino acids: CASNFRGFSYEQYF. The CDR3 nucleotides are TGTGCCAGCAATTTCCGGGGTTTTTCCTACGAGCAGTACTTC.

This sequence joins TRBV6-5 and TRBJ2-7; D gene uncertain. This CDR3 region has 14 residues. V was cut by 2 bases and J by 0 bases, with 8 bases left in between. Per the germline V gene, CDR1 is MNHEY and CDR2 is SVGAGI. The CDR3 protein is CASSYIRFSYEQYF. In DNA form, the CDR3 reads TGTGCCAGCAGTTACATCAGATTCTCCTACGAGCAGTACTTC.

The chain carries TRBV5-4 and TRBJ1-1; TRBD1 matches 7 bases. CDR3 length equals 15 residues. Germline lookup yields CDR1 SGHNT and CDR2 YYREEE (reference sequence). V shed 4 bases and J 4 bases; nucleotides not matched to a gene: 10. The CDR3 region has the DNA TGTGCCAGCAGCGTTCCCAGGGGGTCGGGCACTGAAGCTTTCTTT. As protein: CASSVPRGSGTEAFF.

This clone has a single count. The V call is TRBV7-9, the J call TRBJ2-4, with D possibly being TRBD1 or TRBD2 (5 bases each). Deletions cut 8 bases from V and 8 bases from J, with 22 bases between. The CDR3 has 15 residues. Per the germline V gene, CDR1 is SEHNR and CDR2 is FQNEAQ (reference sequence). This CDR3 is CASSSLVGRLDIQYF. CDR3 nucleotide sequence: TGTGCCAGCTCCTCTCTAGTGGGACGGTTAGACATTCAGTACTTC.

This sequence joins TRBV30 and TRBJ2-1; possibly TRBD1 for D (5 bases). Looked up from germline, CDR1 is GTSNPN and CDR2 is SVGIG (reference sequence). The CDR3 extends over 13 amino acids. V was trimmed by 3 bases and J by 6 bases, leaving 12 bases between them. The CDR3, as DNA: TGTGCCTGGAGGGGGCTGAAGCTCAATGAGCAGTTCTTC. The encoded protein is CAWRGLKLNEQFF.

J is TRBJ1-3 and V is TRBV6-2 or TRBV6-3; D is unclear. CDR1 is MNHEY and CDR2 is SVGEGT in the germline V gene. The CDR3 runs 15 residues. Between the trimmed V and J ends, which lost 5 bases and 5 bases, there was a span of 16 bases. CDR3 sequence reads: CASSLVSARRNTIYF. DNA for the CDR3: TGTGCCAGCAGTCTAGTGTCAGCAAGAAGAAACACCATATATTTT.

V usage is TRBV19 and J usage is TRBJ1-5, with a tentative D call TRBD1 (5 bases). V dropped 7 bases and J dropped 2 bases, with 15 bases sitting between them. There are 15 residues in the CDR3. The germline CDR1 and CDR2 sequences are LNHDA and SQIVND (reference sequence). The CDR3 DNA sequence: TGTGCCAGTATAGGCGGGGGACGCGGCAATCAGCCCCAGCATTTT. This gives the protein CASIGGGRGNQPQHF.

The chain couples TRBV10-3 to TRBJ2-7; tentatively, D is TRBD1 (5 bases). Germline V gives CDR1 ENHRY, CDR2 SYGVKD. Trimming took 3 bases from V and 3 from J, leaving 9 bases between them. The CDR3 runs 13 residues. This CDR3 reads CAISDRRDYEQYF. As DNA, the CDR3 is TGTGCCATCAGTGATCGCAGGGACTACGAGCAGTACTTC.

This sequence joins TRBV9 and TRBJ2-1; D remains ambiguous. V lost 4 bases and J 4 bases, leaving 12 bases between the germline ends. The germline V gene has CDR1 SGDLS and CDR2 YYNGEE. The length of the CDR3 is 14 residues. CDR3 protein: CASSLGLGYNEQFF. The CDR3 DNA is TGTGCCAGCAGCCTTGGCTTAGGGTACAATGAGCAGTTCTTC.